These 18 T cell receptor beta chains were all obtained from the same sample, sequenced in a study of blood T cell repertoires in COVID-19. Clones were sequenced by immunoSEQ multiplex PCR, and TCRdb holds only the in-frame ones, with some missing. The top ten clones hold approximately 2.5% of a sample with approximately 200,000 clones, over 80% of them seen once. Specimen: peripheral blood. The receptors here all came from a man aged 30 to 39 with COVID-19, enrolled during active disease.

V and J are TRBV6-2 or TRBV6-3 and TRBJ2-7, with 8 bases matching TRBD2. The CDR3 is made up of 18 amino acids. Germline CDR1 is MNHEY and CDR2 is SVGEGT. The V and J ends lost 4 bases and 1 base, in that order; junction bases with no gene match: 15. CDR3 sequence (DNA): TGTGCCAGCAGTTTCCAAACGTCACTAGCGGCTCCGTCCTACGAGCAGTACTTC. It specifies CASSFQTSLAAPSYEQYF.

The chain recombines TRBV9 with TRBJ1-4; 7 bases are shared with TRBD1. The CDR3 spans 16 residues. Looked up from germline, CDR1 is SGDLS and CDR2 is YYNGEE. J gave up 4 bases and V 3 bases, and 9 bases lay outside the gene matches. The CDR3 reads CASSAHTGQLNEKLFF. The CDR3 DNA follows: TGTGCCAGCAGCGCCCATACGGGACAGCTTAATGAAAAACTGTTTTTT.

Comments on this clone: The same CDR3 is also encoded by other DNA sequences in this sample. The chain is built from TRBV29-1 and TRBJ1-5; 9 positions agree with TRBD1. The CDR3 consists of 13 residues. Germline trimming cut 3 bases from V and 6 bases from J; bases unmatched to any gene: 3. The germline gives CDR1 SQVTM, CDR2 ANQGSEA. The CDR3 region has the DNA TGCAGCGTTGAGACAGGGGGAGGTCAGCCCCAGCATTTT. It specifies CSVETGGGQPQHF. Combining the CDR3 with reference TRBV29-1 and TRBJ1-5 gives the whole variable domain SAVISQKPSRDICQRGTSLTIQCQVDSQVTMMFWYRQQPGQSLTLIATANQGSEATYESGFVIDKFPISRPNLTFSTLTVSNMSPEDSSIYLCSVETGGGQPQHFGDGTRLSIL.

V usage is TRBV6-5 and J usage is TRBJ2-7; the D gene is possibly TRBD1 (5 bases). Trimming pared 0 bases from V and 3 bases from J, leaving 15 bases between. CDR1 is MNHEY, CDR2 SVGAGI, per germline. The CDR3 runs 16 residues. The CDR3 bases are TGTGCCAGCAGTTACTCGATTGGGCCAGGGTACTACGAGCAGTACTTC. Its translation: CASSYSIGPGYYEQYF.

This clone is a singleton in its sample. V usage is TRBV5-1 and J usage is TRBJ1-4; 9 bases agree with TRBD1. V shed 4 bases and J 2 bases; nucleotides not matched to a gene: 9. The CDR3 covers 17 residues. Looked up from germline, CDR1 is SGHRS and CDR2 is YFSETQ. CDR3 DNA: TGCGCCAGCAGCACCGGGACAGGGATGTCTACTAATGAAAAACTGTTTTTT. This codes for CASSTGTGMSTNEKLFF.

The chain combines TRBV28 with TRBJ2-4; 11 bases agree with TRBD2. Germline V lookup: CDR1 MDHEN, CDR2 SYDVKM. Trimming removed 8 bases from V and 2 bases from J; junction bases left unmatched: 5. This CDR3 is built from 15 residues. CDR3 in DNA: TGTGCCAGCCGAATAGCGGGAGGGCCCAAAAACATTCAGTACTTC. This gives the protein CASRIAGGPKNIQYF.

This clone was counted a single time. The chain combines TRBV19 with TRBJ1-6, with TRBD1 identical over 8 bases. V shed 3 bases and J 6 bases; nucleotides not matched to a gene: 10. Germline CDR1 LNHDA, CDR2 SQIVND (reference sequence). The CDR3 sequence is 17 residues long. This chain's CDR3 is CASSMRDRLSSNSPLHF. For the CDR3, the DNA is TGTGCCAGTAGTATGCGGGACAGGCTATCTTCTAATTCACCCCTCCACTTT.

As DNA, the CDR3 is TGTGCCAGCAGCTCTGACAGGACAGGTCAAGAGACCCAGTACTTC. Amino acids: CASSSDRTGQETQYF. The V call is TRBV5-6, the J call TRBJ2-5; 7 bases map to TRBD1. Germline V CDR1 and CDR2: SGHDT, YYEEEE. CDR3 length: 15 amino acids. V shed 3 bases, J shed 2 bases, and the junction held 7 bases outside the gene matches.

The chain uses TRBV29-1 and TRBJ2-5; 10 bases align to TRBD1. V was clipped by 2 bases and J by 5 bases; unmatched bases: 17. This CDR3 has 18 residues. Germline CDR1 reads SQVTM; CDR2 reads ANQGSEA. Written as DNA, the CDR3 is TGCAGCGTTGAACTTCCCCTTGGGACAGGGGAACGTGAGGAGACCCAGTACTTC. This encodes CSVELPLGTGEREETQYF.

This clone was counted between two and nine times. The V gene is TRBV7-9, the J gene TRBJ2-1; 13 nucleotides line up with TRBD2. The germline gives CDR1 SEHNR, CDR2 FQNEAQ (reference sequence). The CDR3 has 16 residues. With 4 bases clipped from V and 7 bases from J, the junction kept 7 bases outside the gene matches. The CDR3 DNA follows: TGTGCCAGCAGCTCTAGGGGGGGACTAGCGGGAAATGAGCAGTTCTTC. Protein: CASSSRGGLAGNEQFF. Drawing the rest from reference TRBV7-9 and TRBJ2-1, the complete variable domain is DTGVSQNPRHKITKRGQNVTFRCDPISEHNRLYWYRQTLGQGPEFLTYFQNEAQLEKSRLLSDRFSAERPKGSFSTLEIQRTEQGDSAMYLCASSSRGGLAGNEQFFGPGTRLTVL.

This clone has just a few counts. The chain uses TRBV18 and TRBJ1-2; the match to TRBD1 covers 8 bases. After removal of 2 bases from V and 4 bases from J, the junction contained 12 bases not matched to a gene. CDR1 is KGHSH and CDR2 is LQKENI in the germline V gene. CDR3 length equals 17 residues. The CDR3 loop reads CASSPGAGGSVSYGYTF. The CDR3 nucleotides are TGTGCCAGCTCACCAGGGGCAGGGGGCTCGGTGAGCTATGGCTACACCTTC.

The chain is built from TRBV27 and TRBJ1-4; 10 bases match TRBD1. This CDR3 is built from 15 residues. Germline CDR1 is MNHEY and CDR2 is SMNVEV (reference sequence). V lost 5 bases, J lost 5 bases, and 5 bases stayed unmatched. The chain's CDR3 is CASSGTGATNEKLFF. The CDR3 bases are TGTGCCAGCAGTGGGACAGGGGCTACCAATGAAAAACTGTTTTTT.

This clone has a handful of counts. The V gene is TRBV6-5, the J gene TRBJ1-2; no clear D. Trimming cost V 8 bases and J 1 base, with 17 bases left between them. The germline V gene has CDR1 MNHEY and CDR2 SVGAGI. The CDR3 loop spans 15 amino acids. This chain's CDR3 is CASGWAEDYNYGYTF. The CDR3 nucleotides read TGTGCCAGCGGGTGGGCGGAGGATTATAACTATGGCTACACCTTC.

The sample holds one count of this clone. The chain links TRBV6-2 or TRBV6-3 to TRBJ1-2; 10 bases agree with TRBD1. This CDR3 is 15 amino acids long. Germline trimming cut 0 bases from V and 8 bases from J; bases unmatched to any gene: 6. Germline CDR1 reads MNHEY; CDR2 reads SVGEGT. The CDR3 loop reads CASSYSGQGINGYTF. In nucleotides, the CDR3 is TGTGCCAGCAGTTACTCGGGACAGGGGATTAACGGCTACACCTTC.

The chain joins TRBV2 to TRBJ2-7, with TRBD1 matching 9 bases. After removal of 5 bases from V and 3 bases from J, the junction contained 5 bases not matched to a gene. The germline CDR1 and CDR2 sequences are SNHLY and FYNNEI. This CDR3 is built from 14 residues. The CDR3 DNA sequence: TGTGCCAGCAGTCCAGACAGGGGGGACTACGAGCAGTACTTC. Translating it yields CASSPDRGDYEQYF.

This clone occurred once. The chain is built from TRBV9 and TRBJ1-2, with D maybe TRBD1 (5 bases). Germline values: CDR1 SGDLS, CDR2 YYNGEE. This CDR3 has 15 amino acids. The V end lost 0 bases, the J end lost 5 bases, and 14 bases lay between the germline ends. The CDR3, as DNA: TGTGCCAGCAGCGTAGCCTCAGCCAAGGGGTATGGCTACACCTTC. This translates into CASSVASAKGYGYTF.

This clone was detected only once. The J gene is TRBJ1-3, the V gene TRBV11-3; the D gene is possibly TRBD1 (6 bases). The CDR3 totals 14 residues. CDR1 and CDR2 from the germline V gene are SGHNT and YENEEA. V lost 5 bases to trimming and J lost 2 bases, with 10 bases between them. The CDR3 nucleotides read TGTGCCAGCAGCACCGGACAGACTGGAAACACCATATATTTT. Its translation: CASSTGQTGNTIYF.

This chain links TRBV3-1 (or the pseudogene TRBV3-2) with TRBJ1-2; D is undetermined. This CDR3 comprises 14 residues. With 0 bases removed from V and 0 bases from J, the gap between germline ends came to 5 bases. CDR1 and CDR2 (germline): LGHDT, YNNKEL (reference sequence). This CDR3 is CASSQDLSNYGYTF. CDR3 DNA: TGTGCCAGCAGCCAAGACTTATCTAACTATGGCTACACCTTC.